This T cell receptor beta chain appears in the sequencing data of a study of PD-1 blockade in classical Hodgkin lymphoma. Germline CDR1 and CDR2: SNHLY and FYNNEI. The CDR3 totals 12 residues. Every patient was affected by relapse after autologous stem cell transplantation, while exposure to brentuximab vedotin was not uniform. Clones were sequenced by immunoSEQ multiplex PCR, and TCRdb holds only the in-frame ones, with some missing. Found here are 12,000 to 15,000 clones, 85% to 90% of them singletons; the top ten hold approximately 4.4%. The sequenced sample was peripheral blood mononuclear cells (PBMCs), obtained at baseline. The receptor was derived from a human donor with classical Hodgkin lymphoma. This chain connects TRBV2 to TRBJ1-2; 9 positions agree with TRBD1. The DNA of the CDR3 is TGTGCGAAACAGGGGGCGGACTATGGCTACACCTTC. Its translation is CAKQGADYGYTF. The variable domain in full, with the rest retrieved from reference TRBV2 and TRBJ1-2, is EPEVTQTPSHQVTQMGQEVILRCVPISNHLYFYWYRQILGQKVEFLVSFYNNEISEKSEIFDDQFSVERPDGSNFTLKIRSTKLEDSAMYFCAKQGADYGYTFGSGTRLTVV.